A single sample gave rise to the 7 T cell receptor beta chains below, sequenced in a study of radiotherapy plus CTLA-4 blockade in lung cancer. The table came from immunoSEQ multiplex PCR; TCRdb's copy has only in-frame clones and leaves some out. The profile shows 25,000 to 30,000 clones, around four fifths of them singletons. The source was peripheral blood, collected from a patient treated with radiotherapy plus ipilimumab. The receptors were sampled from a human donor with non-small cell lung cancer that progressed on radiotherapy plus ipilimumab.

The chain recombines TRBV28 with TRBJ2-5, with a tentative D call TRBD1 (5 bases). CDR3 length equals 12 residues. The V gene lost 5 bases and the J gene lost 6 bases, with 10 bases spanning the gap. Germline CDR1 MDHEN, CDR2 SYDVKM. The chain's CDR3 is CASSPRAQTQYF. The CDR3 DNA sequence: TGTGCCAGCAGTCCCAGGGCGCAGACCCAGTACTTC.

This chain uses TRBV25-1 with TRBJ1-1; D remains unclear. V was clipped by 5 bases and J by 1 base, with 5 bases between them. CDR3 length: 12 residues. CDR1 is MGHDK, CDR2 SYGVNS, per germline. The CDR3 protein is CASSLENTEAFF. As DNA, the CDR3 is TGTGCCAGCAGTCTAGAGAACACTGAAGCTTTCTTT.

The chain is built from TRBV7-8 and TRBJ2-7; 9 nucleotides line up with TRBD1. CDR3 length equals 17 residues. V lost 0 bases, J lost 5 bases, and 11 bases stayed unmatched. Germline V gene data show CDR1 as SGHVS and CDR2 as FQNEAQ. The CDR3: CASSLALIGQGIHEQYF. The CDR3 DNA reads as TGTGCCAGCAGCTTAGCGCTAATAGGACAGGGGATCCACGAGCAGTACTTC. Variable domain in full (rest from reference TRBV7-8 and TRBJ2-7): GAGVSQSPRYKVAKRGQDVALRCDPISGHVSLFWYQQALGQGPEFLTYFQNEAQLDKSGLPSDRFFAERPEGSVSTLKIQRTQQEDSAVYLCASSLALIGQGIHEQYFGPGTRLTVT.

CDR3 bases: TGCGCCAGCAGCATAACCCCAGGGGCGTCTGGAAACACCATATATTTT. The encoded protein is CASSITPGASGNTIYF. This chain joins TRBV5-1 and TRBJ1-3; tentatively, D is TRBD1 (6 bases). The germline V gene encodes CDR1 SGHRS and CDR2 YFSETQ. The CDR3 runs 16 residues. The V end was cut by 4 bases, the J end by 1 base, with 15 bases between.

J is TRBJ1-2 and V is TRBV9, with a weak D call TRBD1 (6 bases). Trimming pared 4 bases from V and 2 bases from J, leaving 12 bases between. The CDR3 runs to 14 residues. Germline V lookup: CDR1 SGDLS, CDR2 YYNGEE. Here the CDR3 DNA reads TGTGCCAGCAGCCCCCAAGGGGGGAACTATGGCTACACCTTC. It translates to CASSPQGGNYGYTF.

This chain joins TRBV9 and TRBJ2-1; 10 bases match TRBD1. V trimming: 4 bases; J trimming: 2 bases; junction bases outside the gene matches: 12. The CDR3 is 18 residues long. Germline CDR1 and CDR2: SGDLS and YYNGEE. Here the CDR3 reads CASSPPRDRGTTYNEQFF. The DNA for the CDR3 is TGTGCCAGCAGCCCCCCCCGGGACAGGGGCACGACCTACAATGAGCAGTTCTTC.

This chain uses TRBV7-2 with TRBJ2-5, with TRBD2 matching 10 bases. Germline V CDR1 and CDR2: SGHTA, FQGNSA. CDR3 size: 18 residues. The V gene end was trimmed by 2 bases and the J gene end by 5 bases; junction bases not matched to a gene: 14. CDR3 nucleotide sequence: TGTGCCAGCAGCTTACCTAGCGGGGGCCATATGAAAAAGGAGACCCAGTACTTC. Amino acid sequence: CASSLPSGGHMKKETQYF.